This is a list of T cell receptor beta chains from one sample in a study of T cell changes during pregnancy in multiple sclerosis. Only in-frame clones appear in the TCRdb table, and some are missing; sequencing was by immunoSEQ multiplex PCR. The table shows some 40,000 clones, with 85% to 95% occurring only once. The material was CD4+ T cells from peripheral blood mononuclear cells, obtained after pregnancy. The receptors originated from a female donor with multiple sclerosis, enrolled in a pregnancy study. Each CDR3 is given with its conserved first and last residue. D genes are given only for firm matches. Clone size appears in some rows only: once, few, many, or a class for an expanded clone.

D gene,clone size,J gene,V gene,CDR3 protein,CDR3 DNA
NA,NA,TRBJ1-6,TRBV19,CASKDIKVSPLHF,TGTGCCAGTAAGGACATTAAAGTTTCACCCCTCCACTTT
TRBD2,NA,TRBJ2-7,TRBV4-1,CASSQDMRLANYEQYF,TGCGCCAGCAGCCAAGATATGAGACTAGCAAACTACGAGCAGTACTTC
NA,once,TRBJ1-4,TRBV6-1,CASSEGQRVVSNEKLFF,TGTGCCAGCAGTGAAGGACAGCGGGTGGTGTCTAATGAAAAACTGTTTTTT
TRBD1,once,TRBJ1-2,TRBV7-6,CASSLETGGNYGYTF,TGTGCCAGCAGCTTAGAGACAGGGGGCAACTATGGCTACACCTTC
TRBD2,NA,TRBJ2-2,TRBV5-1,CASSGPSGGTTGELFF,TGCGCCAGCAGCGGGCCTAGCGGGGGGACAACCGGGGAGCTGTTTTTT
TRBD2,NA,TRBJ2-3,TRBV10-3,CAISFDGLVPDTQYF,TGTGCCATCAGTTTCGATGGACTAGTCCCAGATACGCAGTATTTT
NA,NA,TRBJ1-1,TRBV7-3,CASSSSGVATEAFF,TGTGCCAGCAGCTCCTCAGGGGTGGCCACTGAAGCTTTCTTT
NA,NA,TRBJ2-3,TRBV2,CASSERGTQYF,TGTGCCAGCAGCGAACGAGGTACGCAGTATTTT
NA,NA,TRBJ2-5,TRBV5-6,CASSLAVQETQYF,TGTGCCAGCAGCTTGGCGGTCCAAGAGACCCAGTACTTC
NA,NA,TRBJ2-5,TRBV20-1,CSASQETQYF,TGCAGTGCCAGCCAAGAGACCCAGTACTTC